This T cell receptor beta chain was retrieved from a study of cytomegalovirus exposure and HLA in healthy donors (dated by TCRdb to 2017 to 2019). In terms of the full investigation: An earlier analysis of 587 of the donors reported roughly 300 Gb of sequence data and around 110 million unique TCR beta sequences obtained from around 180 million T cells. The study was designed to test whether signatures of past pathogen exposure could be identified by cataloging public T cell receptors. The study combined high-throughput TCR immunosequencing, statistical association of individual TCRs with disease status, and machine learning to predict cytomegalovirus infection status. A later analysis re-analyzed previously published TCR beta repertoires from several hundred donors and added high-resolution HLA genotyping to study TCR occurrence patterns. Using immunosequencing, the study profiled T cell repertoires from 666 subjects and related those repertoires to cytomegalovirus serostatus. HLA typing included class I and class II loci at four-digit resolution. Typing coverage varied by locus: 629-630 donors for A, B, C, DRB1 and DQB1; under 550 for DQA1; more than 600 for DPA1; roughly 450 for DPB1. Every repertoire in the discovery cohort had been generated on one and the same sequencing platform. A handful of DR-DQ haplotypes were handled as single units for association and clustering because linkage in the cohort was strong. Along with the 666-subject first cohort, a separate validation cohort of over a hundred different subjects was used. An early release covering around 630 HLA-typed donors comprised 300 to 350 gigabases of sequencing data and 85 million to 100 million unique TCR sequences. Among over 350 genotyped donors of the cohort, an average of around 240,000 unique TCR beta nucleotide sequences were sequenced per donor, around 20% of them non-productive. A later genetic analysis took genome-wide SNP genotypes for about three fifths of the 666 donors and used that subset as a discovery cohort. The later analysis used no new phenotypic data to find candidate immune exposures, relying instead on TCR beta sequences and their occurrence across donors. An earlier analysis of some 600 of the donors applied high-throughput TCR beta sequencing to assess whether each TCR beta V gene segment acted as functional or pseudogenic. Of the approximately 400 genotyped donors, around 81% fell in the genetic ancestry cluster associated with self-reported Caucasian donors. Alongside the repertoire data, information on donor age, sex, ethnicity and CMV serostatus was compiled. Study-wide conclusions, independent of this receptor: The earlier analysis of nearly 600 of the donors excluded some 15 rarely observed V segments, including chromosome 9 orphons, because counts were too low. CMV serostatus was the only immune exposure information available for the cohort. Across donors, most TCR sequences were observed very rarely, whereas some public TCRs were present in many individuals. Strong co-occurrence of HLA alleles, especially DR and DQ, made assigning TCR associations to individual alleles difficult. This cohort had only TCR beta chains sequenced, and the lack of alpha or paired-chain data limited which features could be detected. The authors suggested that the approach could potentially be extended to other disease states and immunological phenotypes. In a later analysis, several top co-occurrence clusters were reported to appear linked to parvovirus B19, influenza, CMV and Epstein-Barr virus. Linkage disequilibrium might explain the correlated functional status among segregating V segments, but an unknown experimental factor could not be ruled out. Specific HLA alleles were associated with 15,000 to 20,000 TCR beta sequences at a false discovery rate of 0.05 in a later analysis. A later analysis found that TCR association rates varied across HLA loci, with DRB1 alleles showing the most associated TCRs and HLA-C alleles the fewest. The 87-base-pair reads could not distinguish some IMGT-functional V segments, including TRBV6-2 and TRBV6-3, so those segments were excluded. An association between a missense DCLRE1C variant and V-gene and J-gene trimming of TCR beta chains was found in a later genetic analysis and replicated in an independent cohort. Because HLA typing was missing for some donors at each locus, association tests included only the typed subset. The study listed approximately 150 TCR beta chains as associated with cytomegalovirus. Compared with the roughly 720-donor mean, donors in an Asian-associated ancestry cluster had fewer N-insertions in productive TCRs, according to a later genetic analysis. An earlier analysis of approximately 530 of the donors showed that most TCR beta V segments appeared in productive rearrangements either about 87% or about 30% of the time, which broadly matched IMGT annotations. A further reported finding was that TCR beta sequences accurately predicted the HLA-A and HLA-B alleles for most subjects in the first cohort. The presence/absence analyses assumed that sequencing depth was roughly uniform across donors, and that assumption may not be true. The sequencing pipeline was judged likely to have produced a cluster of highly shared sequence variants as a technical artifact. In vitro tests confirmed that a few of the cytomegalovirus-associated TCR beta chains recognize cytomegalovirus antigens. In a later analysis, most CMV-associated TCR beta chains were found to appear HLA-restricted, with HLA associations seemingly driven largely by CMV exposure. In a later analysis, HLA-associated TCR beta chains showed more clonal expansion and lower generation probabilities than non-associated chains that were equally common. Cytomegalovirus status was reported to be diagnosed by the classifier with high specificity and sensitivity in both the original and validation cohorts.

About this clone: Its recognized antigen is unknown. Base quality data are lacking; no much larger clone is found one base away.

The cohort was made up of several hundred healthy bone marrow donors. At the time of sampling, all cohort members were nominally healthy, though unrecorded immune exposures were likely present. The donor tested CMV seronegative, placing the donor among the 350 to 400 seronegative members of the cohort. Every donor gave a peripheral blood sample, and the peripheral blood mononuclear cells from that sample were used for TCR beta sequencing. Genomic DNA extraction from the blood cell samples was performed with the Qiagen DNeasy Blood Extraction Kit. Trimming takes 5 bases off V and 5 bases off J; junction bases not matched to a gene: 7. According to the germline V gene, CDR1 reads SNHLY and CDR2 reads FYNNEI. Measured from the cysteine to the phenylalanine, the CDR3 is 14 residues long. Of the read, only the CDR3 DNA is kept; its 42 bases are in frame from base 1. Receptor libraries were prepared by the immunoSEQ multiplex PCR assay. A mixture of 60 forward primers for TCR Vbeta segments and 13 reverse primers for TCR Jbeta segments was used in the multiplex PCR. Amplification of the CDR3 region of rearranged TCR beta genes was performed with a multiplex PCR assay on genomic DNA. On the Illumina HiSeq System, the amplified TCR beta libraries were sequenced as 87-base-pair reads. Processing in the source paper ran as follows. A later analysis tallied 75 million to 95 million unique TCR beta chains across the 666 repertoires, and approximately 12 million of those chains were shared by two or more donors. Raw reads were error-corrected and collapsed into unique sequences by a nearest-neighbor algorithm in which closely related sequences were merged to remove PCR and sequencing errors. CDR3 sequences were aligned to IMGT reference sequences to assign V, D and J gene segments. Each retained sequence needed at least a six-nucleotide match to both a V gene segment and a J gene segment. Rearrangements were classified as productive when the CDR3 lacked stop codons and remained in frame with V and J, and all other rearrangements were classified as non-productive. Following IMGT convention, CDR3 was defined as the stretch from the second conserved V-encoded cysteine up to the conserved J-encoded phenylalanine. The earlier analysis of about 530 of the donors excluded any sequence lacking an unambiguous match to a single V gene segment. In an earlier analysis of about 590 of the donors, a V segment was called functional when productive rearrangements were above 56.7%, and segregating when the standard deviation between donors exceeded 5%. To diagnose cytomegalovirus status from the catalog of TCR beta chain sequences, a statistical classification framework was built. V and J gene assignment, in a later analysis, came from comparing TCR nucleotide sequences with IMGT/GENE-DB human TR gene sequences. Using the TCRdist pipeline, a later analysis assigned CDR3 sequences along with most-parsimonious VDJ recombination scenarios. In a later analysis, each TCR beta chain was defined by its CDR3 amino acid sequence together with its V-gene family, and reads lacking a unique V-gene family were excluded. A later analysis removed 592 highly shared, low-generation-probability nucleotide sequences to deal with suspected cross-contamination and a sequencing artifact. In a later analysis, a clonal expansion index for each public chain was calculated from normalized within-repertoire ranks of inferred template counts. In a later analysis, generation probabilities were computed using a VDJ recombination model fitted to out-of-frame rearrangements, and the results were checked against IGoR. In a later analysis, hypergeometric tests were used to score TCR-TCR, TCR-HLA and TCR-CMV co-occurrence, with a repertoire-size bias correction applied to TCR pairs. To estimate false discovery rates, a later analysis permuted the HLA or CMV assignments 20 times. In a later analysis, co-occurring TCRs were grouped using DBSCAN, with TCRdist sequence similarity added in when clustering inside HLA-allele-positive subsets. Repertoires with fewer than 30,000 or more than 120,000 public chains were left out of co-occurrence clustering, as were five repertoires with anomalous nucleotide sharing. This is the immuneACCESS table as TCRdb keeps it, with only in-frame sequences that have V and J called. A part of the clones is gone; compared with another copy, unresolved V genes explain less than half, and the rest is unexplained. That table gives V, J and clone size, and the DNA gave D and trimming. The sample includes 250,000 to 350,000 clones, with about 87% observed a single time. The ten largest clones take up around 2.1% of the sample.

Sequenced input: PBMCs. The V gene is TRBV2 and the J gene is TRBJ1-2; the junction holds 8 bases that match TRBD1. This receptor was obtained from a woman aged 18-29 years in good health and CMV-seronegative. The CDR3 amino acid sequence is: CASSSATGVYGYTF. Here is the DNA: TGTGCCAGCAGTTCAGCGACAGGGGTGTATGGCTACACCTTC.